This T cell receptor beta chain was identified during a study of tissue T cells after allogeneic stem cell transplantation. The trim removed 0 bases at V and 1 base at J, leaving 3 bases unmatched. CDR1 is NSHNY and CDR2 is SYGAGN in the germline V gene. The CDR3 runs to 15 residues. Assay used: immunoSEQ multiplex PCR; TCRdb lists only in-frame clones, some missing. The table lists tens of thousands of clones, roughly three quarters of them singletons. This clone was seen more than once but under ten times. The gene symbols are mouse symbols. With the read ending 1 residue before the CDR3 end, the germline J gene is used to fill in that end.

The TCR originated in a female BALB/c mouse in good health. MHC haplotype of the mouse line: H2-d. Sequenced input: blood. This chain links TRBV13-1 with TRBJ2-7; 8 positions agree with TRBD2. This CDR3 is CASSDALGGSYEQYF. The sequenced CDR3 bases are TGTGCCAGCAGTGATGCCCTGGGGGGTTCCTATGAACAGTAC.